These T cell receptor beta chains were read from a single sample in a study of monozygotic twins with inflammatory bowel disease. TCRdb re-called the 5' RACE reads, yielding one record per CDR3 amino acid sequence without DNA. Here the sample table reports roughly 200,000 distinct CDR3 sequences. Sequenced sample: blood. These receptors originate from a human donor with ulcerative colitis or Crohn's disease, or a healthy co-twin of an affected twin (not recorded which). Both conserved end residues are part of each CDR3.

>TRBV13|TRBJ2-3
CASSFLGQGSTDTQYF
>TRBV19|TRBJ1-2
CASQEQPNYGYTF
>TRBV24-1|TRBJ1-1
CATSDSGRANTEAFF
>TRBV2|TRBJ1-5
CASSETGQNKQPQHF
>TRBV10-3|TRBJ1-2
CAIRAPDRNYGYTF
>TRBV25-1|TRBJ2-3
CATRVDEATDTQYF
>TRBV3-1|TRBJ1-5
CASSQDWGSNQPQHF
>TRBV12-3/TRBV12-4|TRBJ2-3
CASSYETGGSTDTQYF
>TRBV15|TRBJ1-2
CATSRDQGGYTF
>TRBV5-1|TRBJ2-3
CASMGTSGSDTQYF
>TRBV13|TRBJ1-4
CASSKDGSRATNEKLFF
>TRBV5-1|TRBJ2-3
CASSFRQVTDTQYF
>TRBV3-1|TRBJ2-1
CASSPYRGTGYNEQFF
>TRBV20-1|TRBJ2-7
CSALLTSVEQYF
>TRBV7-8|TRBJ1-5
CASSLSRGRSNQPQHF
>TRBV6-1|TRBJ1-2
CASSGRQGGYGYTF
>TRBV5-1|TRBJ2-3
CASSQGTGNRADTQYF
>TRBV20-1|TRBJ1-2
CSARDRGTGNYGYTF
>TRBV5-5|TRBJ1-1
CASSSGQGTLNTEAFF
>TRBV18|TRBJ2-1
CASSPQRGNNEQFF
>TRBV20-1|TRBJ2-3
CSAAGRTGMYTDTQYF
>TRBV5-1|TRBJ1-5
CASSPGLSDQPQHF
>TRBV20-1|TRBJ1-2
CSARGRDRGLFGYTF
>TRBV7-2|TRBJ2-7
CASSVGTSFSYEQYF
>TRBV11-2|TRBJ2-1
CASSKGGGREYNEQFF
>TRBV11-2|TRBJ2-1
CASSLSQGTTYNEQFF